These 3 T cell receptor beta chains were sequenced from one sample in a study of T cells in Graves' hyperthyroidism and ophthalmopathy. Amplified regions were TCR beta CDR3 sequences from RNA transcripts. First-round RT-PCR targeting the TCR CDR3 was performed with the HTBI primer set. Each CDR3 protein is one row after TCRdb ran MiXCR on the multiplex PCR reads. The table has hundreds of thousands of distinct CDR3 sequences, around a quarter seen once. Sequencing input: blood. The receptor source for this set is a man aged 45-60 years with Graves' hyperthyroidism.

The chain combines TRBV28 with TRBJ2-7, with TRBD2 matching over 12 bases. Unmatched junction bases numbered 10, after V lost 4 bases and J lost 6 bases. Germline V lookup: CDR1 MDHEN, CDR2 SYDVKM. The CDR3 extends over 16 amino acids. CDR3 residues: CASSSSRLAGEGEQYF. The CDR3, as DNA: TGTGCCAGCAGTTCCTCTAGACTAGCGGGAGAAGGCGAGCAGTACTTC.

This clonotype came up many times. V is TRBV12-3 or TRBV12-4 and J is TRBJ2-3, with D possibly TRBD2 on 5 matching bases. The CDR3 totals 16 residues. V was shortened by 4 bases and J by 2 bases, with 16 bases between the two germline ends. In DNA, the CDR3 is TGTGCCAGCAGTTCACGTGACGGGATTATCACAGATACGCAGTATTTT. The encoded protein is CASSSRDGIITDTQYF.

The chain combines TRBV6-4 with TRBJ1-1; D unresolved. The germline CDR1 and CDR2 sequences are MRHNA and SNTAGT. With 2 bases removed from V and 5 bases from J, the gap between germline ends came to 9 bases. This CDR3 contains 13 residues. CDR3 protein: CASSDEQNTEAFF. In DNA, the CDR3 is TGTGCCAGCAGTGACGAGCAGAATACTGAAGCTTTCTTT.